This entry features one TCR beta chain sequence. TCRdb recomputed calls from the reads with MiXCR, one row per CDR3 protein. The repertoire consists of roughly 230,000 distinct CDR3 sequences, with over 20% occurring once and the leading ten covering roughly 20%. The data derive from a study of T cell repertoires in cytomegalovirus infection. About the study: An indication of both CMV infection and matching HLA type came from public TCR beta signatures.

The sequenced material came from CD8+ T cells from PBMCs. The receptor was isolated from a human donor in good health (CMV status not recorded). Some clones in this sample may be carry-over from other donors' samples.

CDR3 nucleotide sequence: TGTGCCAGCAGCGGACTAGCGGCCTCGAGCTCCTACAATGAGCAGTTCTTC. It codes for CASSGLAASSSYNEQFF. This chain uses TRBV9 with TRBJ2-1; the match to TRBD2 covers 9 bases. The CDR3 runs 17 residues. Germline CDR1 reads SGDLS; CDR2 reads YYNGEE. Trimming cost V 3 bases and J 0 bases; bases outside gene matches: 7.